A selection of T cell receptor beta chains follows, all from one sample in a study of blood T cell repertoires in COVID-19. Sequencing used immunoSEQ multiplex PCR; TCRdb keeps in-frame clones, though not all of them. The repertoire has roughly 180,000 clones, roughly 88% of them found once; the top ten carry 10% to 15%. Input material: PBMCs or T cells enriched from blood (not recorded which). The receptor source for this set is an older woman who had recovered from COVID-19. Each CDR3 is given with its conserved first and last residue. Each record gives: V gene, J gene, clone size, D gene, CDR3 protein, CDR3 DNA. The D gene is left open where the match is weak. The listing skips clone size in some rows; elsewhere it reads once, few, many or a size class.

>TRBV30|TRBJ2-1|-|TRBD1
CAWGDRGRYNEQFF
TGTGCCTGGGGGGACAGGGGTCGATACAATGAGCAGTTCTTC
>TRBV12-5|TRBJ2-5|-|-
CASVRETQYF
TGTGCTAGTGTGAGAGAGACCCAGTACTTC
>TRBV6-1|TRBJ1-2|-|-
CASSELAAQAGYTF
TGTGCCAGCAGTGAGTTGGCAGCCCAAGCGGGCTACACCTTC
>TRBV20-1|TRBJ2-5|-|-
CSAPGAQYF
TGCAGTGCTCCCGGGGCCCAGTACTTC
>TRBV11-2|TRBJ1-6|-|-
CASRLANSNNSPLHF
TGTGCCAGCAGGTTGGCTAACAGTAATAATTCACCCCTCCACTTT
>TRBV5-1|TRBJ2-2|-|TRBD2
CASSVPSGDTGELFF
TGCGCCAGCAGCGTTCCTAGCGGCGATACCGGGGAGCTGTTTTTT
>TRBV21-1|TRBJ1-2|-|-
CASSKNRRGGIDGYTF
TGTGCCAGCAGCAAGAATAGGAGGGGCGGGATAGATGGCTACACCTTC
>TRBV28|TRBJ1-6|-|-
CASINSYNSPLHF
TGTGCCAGCATTAACTCCTATAATTCACCCCTCCACTTT
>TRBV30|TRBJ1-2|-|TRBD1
CAWRKGQASYGYTF
TGTGCCTGGAGGAAGGGACAGGCCTCCTATGGCTACACCTTC
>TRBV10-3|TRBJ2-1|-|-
CAISEPGLTSSDEQFF
TGTGCCATCAGTGAGCCCGGGCTTACTAGCTCCGATGAGCAGTTCTTC
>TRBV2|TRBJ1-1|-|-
CASRRTTPGGTEAFF
TGTGCCAGCAGAAGGACGACCCCCGGGGGCACTGAAGCTTTCTTT
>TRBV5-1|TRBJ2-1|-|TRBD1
CASGGRGNNEQFF
TGCGCCAGCGGCGGCAGGGGGAACAATGAGCAGTTCTTC
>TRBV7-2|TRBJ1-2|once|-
CASTYNRAANYGYTF
TGTGCCAGCACCTACAACAGGGCAGCTAACTATGGCTACACCTTC
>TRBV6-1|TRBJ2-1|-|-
CASSELLVRDVLFF
TGTGCCAGCAGTGAATTGCTAGTCCGTGACGTGCTGTTCTTC
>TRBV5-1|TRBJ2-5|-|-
CASGGLPGGETQYF
TGCGCCAGCGGCGGGCTTCCGGGCGGGGAGACCCAGTACTTC
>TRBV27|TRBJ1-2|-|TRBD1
CASRPMGQGALSNGYTF
TGTGCCAGCAGACCAATGGGACAGGGGGCGCTAAGTAATGGCTACACCTTC
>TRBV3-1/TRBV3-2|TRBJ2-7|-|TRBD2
CASSLSWAGGTYEQYF
TGTGCCAGCAGCCTGAGCTGGGCGGGAGGTACCTACGAGCAGTACTTC
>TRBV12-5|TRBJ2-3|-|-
CASGLVGVGADTQYF
TGTGCTAGTGGTTTGGTGGGAGTTGGGGCAGATACGCAGTATTTT
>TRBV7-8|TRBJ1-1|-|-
CASSLAAGVNTEAFF
TGTGCCAGCAGCTTAGCTGCGGGGGTGAACACTGAAGCTTTCTTT
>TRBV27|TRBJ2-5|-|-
CASTRIGGINQETQYF
TGTGCCAGCACTCGAATTGGGGGGATCAACCAAGAGACCCAGTACTTC
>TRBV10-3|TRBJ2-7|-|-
CAISTGFEQYF
TGTGCCATCAGTACAGGGTTCGAGCAGTACTTC
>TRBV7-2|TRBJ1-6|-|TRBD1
CASSRNRGSPLHF
TGTGCCAGCAGCCGCAACAGGGGGTCCCCCCTCCACTTT
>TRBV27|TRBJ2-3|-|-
CASTQANTDTQYF
TGTGCCAGCACCCAAGCGAACACAGATACGCAGTATTTT
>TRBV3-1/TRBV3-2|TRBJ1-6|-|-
CASRIGGEPLHF
TGTGCCAGCAGGATAGGAGGAGAGCCCCTCCACTTT
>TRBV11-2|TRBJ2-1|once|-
CASSLPTIDEQFF
TGTGCCAGCAGCTTACCTACTATTGATGAGCAGTTCTTC
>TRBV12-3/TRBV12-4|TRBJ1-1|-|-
CASRAQQNTEAFF
TGTGCCAGCAGGGCACAGCAGAACACTGAAGCTTTCTTT
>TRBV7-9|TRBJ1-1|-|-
CASRPVEGHAEAFF
TGTGCCAGCAGACCCGTCGAGGGCCACGCTGAAGCTTTCTTT
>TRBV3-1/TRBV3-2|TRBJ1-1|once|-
CASSHGGRTEAFF
TGTGCCAGCAGCCACGGGGGTAGGACTGAAGCTTTCTTT
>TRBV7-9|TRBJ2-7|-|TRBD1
CASSSPDRGFSYEQYF
TGTGCCAGCAGCTCCCCCGACAGGGGATTCTCCTACGAGCAGTACTTC
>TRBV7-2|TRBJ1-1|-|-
CASSWAPNTEAFF
TGTGCCAGCAGCTGGGCTCCGAACACTGAAGCTTTCTTT
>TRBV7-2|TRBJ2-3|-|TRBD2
CASSSGLAGAGDTQYF
TGTGCCAGCAGCTCCGGACTAGCGGGAGCGGGAGATACGCAGTATTTT
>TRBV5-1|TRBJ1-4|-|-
CASSLQGPPEKLFF
TGCGCCAGCAGCTTACAGGGTCCTCCTGAAAAACTGTTTTTT
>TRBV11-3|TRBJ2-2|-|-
CASSPGVGELFF
TGTGCCAGCAGCCCAGGGGTTGGGGAGCTGTTTTTT
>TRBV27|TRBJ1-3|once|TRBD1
CASSLQGSGNTIYF
TGTGCCAGCAGCCTACAGGGGTCTGGAAACACCATATATTTT
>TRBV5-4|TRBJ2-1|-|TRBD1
CASSWGGAGGNEQFF
TGTGCCAGCAGCTGGGGTGGGGCAGGGGGCAATGAGCAGTTCTTC